The entry that follows covers one T cell receptor (beta chain) sequence. Data came from immunoSEQ multiplex PCR; TCRdb stores just in-frame clones and leaves some out. Of about 130,000 clones in the sample, more than 80% were seen once. This sample was included in a study of radiation and T cells in renal cell carcinoma. Whole-study context: Nephrectomy followed 15 Gy stereotactic body radiation by 4 weeks.

The germline V gene encodes CDR1 SGHRS and CDR2 YFSETQ. V gave up 2 bases and J gave up 3 bases, with 11 bases separating them. CDR3 length: 15 amino acids. As for time point: blood 2 weeks post-SBRT. The sample's treatment: 15 Gy SBRT to primary tumor, nephrectomy 4 weeks later. This renal cell carcinoma was of the clear cell type. This receptor was identified in a woman aged 55-75 years with renal cell carcinoma. V and J are TRBV5-1 and TRBJ1-4, with a possible D match to TRBD1 (6 bases). The sequences come from blood, collected from a patient whose treatment included radiotherapy and nephrectomy. This chain's CDR3 is CASSFNTGSNEKLFF. The CDR3 DNA is TGCGCCAGCAGCTTTAACACAGGGTCTAATGAAAAACTGTTTTTT.